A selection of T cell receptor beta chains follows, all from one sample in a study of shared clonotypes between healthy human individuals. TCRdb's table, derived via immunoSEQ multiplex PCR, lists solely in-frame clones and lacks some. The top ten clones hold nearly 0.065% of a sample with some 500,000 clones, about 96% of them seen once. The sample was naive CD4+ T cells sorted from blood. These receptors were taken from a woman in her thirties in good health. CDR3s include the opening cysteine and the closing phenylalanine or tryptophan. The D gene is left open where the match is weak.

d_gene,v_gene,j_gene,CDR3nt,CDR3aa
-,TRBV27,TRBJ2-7,TGTGCCAGCAGTTTTTGGGGAGCGGACGAGCAGTACTTC,CASSFWGADEQYF
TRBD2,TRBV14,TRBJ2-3,TGTGCCAGCAGCCCCCCGGGACTAGCGGGAGCAGATACGCAGTATTTT,CASSPPGLAGADTQYF
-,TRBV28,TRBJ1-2,TGTGCCAGCAGTTTGGGGGACTATGGCTACACCTTC,CASSLGDYGYTF
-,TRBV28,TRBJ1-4,TGTGCCAGCAGTTCGTCCCCCGGGACCCCTAATGAAAAACTGTTTTTT,CASSSSPGTPNEKLFF
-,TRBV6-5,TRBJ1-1,TGTGCCAGCAGCACCAGGGGTACTGAAGCTTTCTTT,CASSTRGTEAFF
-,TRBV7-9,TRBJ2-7,TGTGCCAGCAGCTTTGGGGAAAAGCAGTACTTC,CASSFGEKQYF
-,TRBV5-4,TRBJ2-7,TGTGCCAGCAGCGTAGTGGACAGTTTGAACGAGCAGTACTTC,CASSVVDSLNEQYF
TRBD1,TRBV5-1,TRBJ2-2,TGCGCCAGCTTTTCCTACAGGGGAACCGGGGAGCTGTTTTTT,CASFSYRGTGELFF
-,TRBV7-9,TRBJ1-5,TGTGCCAGCAGCTCGCAGGGAGTAAGCAATCAGCCCCAGCATTTT,CASSSQGVSNQPQHF
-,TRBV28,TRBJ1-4,TGTGCCAGCACAAGGGACAACAAAGTCGGACTGTTTTTT,CASTRDNKVGLFF
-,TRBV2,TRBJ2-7,TGTGCCAGTCTCGGGACTCCTGGGAACGAGCAGTACTTC,CASLGTPGNEQYF
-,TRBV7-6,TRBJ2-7,TGTGCCAGCAGCCCCGACACCGTCGGCTACGAGCAGTACTTC,CASSPDTVGYEQYF
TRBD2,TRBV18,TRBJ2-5,TGTGCCAGCTCACGGACTAGCGGTGCTCAAGAGACCCAGTACTTC,CASSRTSGAQETQYF
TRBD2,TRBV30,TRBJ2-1,TGTGCTTCCGAGTTAGCGGGGGGATCCGAGCAGTTCTTC,CASELAGGSEQFF
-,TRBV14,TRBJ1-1,TGTGCCAGCAGCTTTCCTTGGCCCACTGAAGCTTTCTTT,CASSFPWPTEAFF
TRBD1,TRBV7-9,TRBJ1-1,TGTGCCAGCAAACCACAGGGGAATGCTGAAGCTTTCTTT,CASKPQGNAEAFF